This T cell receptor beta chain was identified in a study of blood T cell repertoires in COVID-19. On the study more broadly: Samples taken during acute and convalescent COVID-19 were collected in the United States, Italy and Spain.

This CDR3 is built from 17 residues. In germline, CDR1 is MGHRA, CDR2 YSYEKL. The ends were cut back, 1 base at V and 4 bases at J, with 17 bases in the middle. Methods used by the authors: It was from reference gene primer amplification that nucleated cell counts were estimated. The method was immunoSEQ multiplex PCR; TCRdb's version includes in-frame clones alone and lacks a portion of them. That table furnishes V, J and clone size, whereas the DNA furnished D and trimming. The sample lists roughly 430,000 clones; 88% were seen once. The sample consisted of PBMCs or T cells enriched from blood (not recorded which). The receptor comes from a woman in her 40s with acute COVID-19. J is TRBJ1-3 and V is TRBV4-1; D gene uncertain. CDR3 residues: CASSQVAYSVAGNTIYF. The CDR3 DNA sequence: TGCGCCAGCAGCCAAGTAGCATACTCGGTAGCAGGAAACACCATATATTTT.